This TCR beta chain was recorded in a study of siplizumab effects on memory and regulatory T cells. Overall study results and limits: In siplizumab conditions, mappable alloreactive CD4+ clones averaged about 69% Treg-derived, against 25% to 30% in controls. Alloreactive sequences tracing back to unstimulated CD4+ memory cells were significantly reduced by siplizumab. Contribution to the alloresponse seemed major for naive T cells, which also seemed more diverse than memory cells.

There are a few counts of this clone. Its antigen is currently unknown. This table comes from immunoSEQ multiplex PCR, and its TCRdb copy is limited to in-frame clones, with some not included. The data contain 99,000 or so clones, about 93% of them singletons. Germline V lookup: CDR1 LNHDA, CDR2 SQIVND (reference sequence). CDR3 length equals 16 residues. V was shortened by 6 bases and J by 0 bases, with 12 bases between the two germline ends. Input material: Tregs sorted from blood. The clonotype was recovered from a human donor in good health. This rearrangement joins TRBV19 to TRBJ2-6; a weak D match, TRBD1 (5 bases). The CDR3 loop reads CASRSAGRSGANVLTF. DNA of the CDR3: TGTGCCAGTAGGTCGGCAGGGCGCTCTGGGGCCAACGTCCTGACTTTC.